This T cell receptor (beta chain) was captured in a study of beta chain features in type 1 diabetes. Across the whole study: No patient-donor differences in age, gender, total cells or subset yield. Notes on the study in general: In all four CD4+ subsets, TCRB CDR3 length was significantly, moderately reduced in type 1 diabetes.

This clone was observed a few times. Its antigen is unknown. Cells sorted by CD45RO/CCR7/CD25/CD127/CD95/CD27 comprised CD4+ naive, central memory, regulatory and stem cell-like memory cells. Each population that was sorted was more than 98% pure. Sequencing targeted expressed TCRB transcripts, as all isolated RNA had been reverse transcribed. The repertoire was sequenced with immunoSEQ multiplex PCR; TCRdb's copy has only in-frame clones and lacks some. The data show fewer than 650,000 clones, 15% to 19% seen once. With 0 bases removed from V and 5 bases from J, the gap between germline ends came to 11 bases. The V gene's germline CDR1 is SGDLS and CDR2 YYNGEE. CDR3 length equals 14 residues.

V is TRBV9 and J is TRBJ1-1, with unresolved D. The sequence was obtained from a man aged 18-30 years in good health. Sequencing was performed on naive CD4+ T cells from blood. The CDR3 sequence: CASSVGWGLTEAFF. The CDR3 bases are TGTGCCAGCAGCGTAGGGTGGGGTCTGACTGAAGCTTTCTTT.